This T cell receptor beta chain was captured in a study of cytomegalovirus exposure and HLA in healthy donors. Study conclusions and caveats: Some TCR beta chains (roughly 160 of them) were listed as cytomegalovirus-associated. Researchers reportedly found TCR beta sequences accurately predicted most subjects' HLA-A and HLA-B alleles. In a later analysis, the majority of CMV-associated beta chains seemingly showed HLA restriction.

For this clone: The antigen remains undetermined.

The PCR contained 60 Vbeta and 13 Jbeta primers. Sequencing used immunoSEQ multiplex PCR; TCRdb keeps in-frame clones, though not all of them. The sample contains under 200,000 clones, about four fifths of which appear only once. The CDR3 totals 15 residues. Germline V lookup: CDR1 LNHDA, CDR2 SQIVND (reference sequence). The chain employs TRBV19 and TRBJ2-5; 13 bases are a match to TRBD2. The DNA end favors TRBJ2-7, so the J call may be wrong. This receptor was obtained from a young woman in good health and CMV-seropositive. Sequencing was carried out using PBMCs. The CDR3 DNA is TGTGCCAGTAGCAGGACTAGCGGGGGATCCTACGAGCAGTACTTC. Translation: CASSRTSGGSYEQYF.